This is a list of T cell receptor beta chains from one sample in a study of blood T cell repertoires in COVID-19. Assay used: immunoSEQ multiplex PCR; TCRdb lists only in-frame clones, some missing. Of about 160,000 clones in the sample, 70% to 85% are singletons; the top ten hold 7%. The sequenced sample was peripheral blood. The receptors derive from a middle-aged woman with COVID-19, enrolled during active disease. Each CDR3 is given with its conserved first and last residue. The order of the fields is clone size, D gene, J gene, V gene, CDR3 DNA, CDR3 protein. D genes are given only for firm matches. The size entry is marked missing in some rows and otherwise reads once, few, many or a size class.

NA	NA	TRBJ2-5	TRBV5-5	TGTGCCAGCAGCTTTGGGGGGCAAGAGACCCAGTACTTC	CASSFGGQETQYF
NA	NA	TRBJ1-1	TRBV7-9	TGTGCCAGCAGCTTAGGAGGGGGTAAGGTGACTGAAGCTTTCTTT	CASSLGGGKVTEAFF
NA	NA	TRBJ1-2	TRBV10-3	TGTGCCATCAGTGAGCGTGCGGACAGCGGCGGCTATGGCTACACCTTC	CAISERADSGGYGYTF
once	TRBD1	TRBJ1-2	TRBV20-1	TGCAGTGAAAGACAGGGCTATGGCTACACCTTC	CSERQGYGYTF
NA	NA	TRBJ1-5	TRBV6-5	TGTGCCAGCAGTTACTCAGGGGCCCAGCCCCAGCATTTT	CASSYSGAQPQHF
NA	NA	TRBJ2-2	TRBV2	TGTGCCAGCAAAGTCACTGCCGGGGAGCTGTTTTTT	CASKVTAGELFF
many	NA	TRBJ1-1	TRBV28	TGTGCCAGCAGTTTCGGTCCGAACACTGAAGCTTTCTTT	CASSFGPNTEAFF
once	NA	TRBJ1-5	TRBV9	TGTGCCAGCAGCGTAGCGGGGAGGGAGGGTCAGCCCCAGCATTTT	CASSVAGREGQPQHF
NA	NA	TRBJ2-3	TRBV5-4	TGTGCCAGCAGCGCACAGGGAGGCACAGATACGCAGTATTTT	CASSAQGGTDTQYF
NA	NA	TRBJ1-1	TRBV5-5	TGTGCCAGCAGCTTGATGGCAGGGGTGGTTTCTGAAGCTTTCTTT	CASSLMAGVVSEAFF
NA	NA	TRBJ2-3	TRBV30	TGTGCCTGGAGTGAGAGGGTTTTAGATACGCAGTATTTT	CAWSERVLDTQYF
NA	TRBD1	TRBJ2-1	TRBV12-3/TRBV12-4	TGTGCCAGCAGTTTCCCAACAGGGGAGAAGTTCTTC	CASSFPTGEKFF
NA	TRBD1	TRBJ1-1	TRBV7-9	TGTGCCAGCAGCCCCAGGGGGGATACTGAAGCTTTCTTT	CASSPRGDTEAFF
NA	TRBD2	TRBJ2-1	TRBV6-5	TGTGCCAGCAGTTCAACTAGCGGGGGGACCAATGAGCAGTTCTTC	CASSSTSGGTNEQFF
NA	NA	TRBJ1-2	TRBV19	TGTGCCAGTAGTATCGGGGACACCAACTATGGCTACACCTTC	CASSIGDTNYGYTF
NA	NA	TRBJ1-1	TRBV6-5	TGTGCCAGCATTTCCCCCAGGGAGAACACTGAAGCTTTCTTT	CASISPRENTEAFF
NA	TRBD2	TRBJ2-1	TRBV4-1	TGCGCCAGCAGCCAAGTGTATAGCGGGGGCCCCAATGAGCAGTTCTTC	CASSQVYSGGPNEQFF
NA	NA	TRBJ2-3	TRBV19	TGTGCCAGTAGTATAGGGAGTGGGACAGATACGCAGTATTTT	CASSIGSGTDTQYF
NA	NA	TRBJ2-1	TRBV15	TGTGCCACCAGCAGACCCGGGGACAATGAGCAGTTCTTC	CATSRPGDNEQFF
NA	TRBD2	TRBJ2-2	TRBV30	TGTGCCCAGGCTAGCGGTACGACCGGGGAGCTGTTTTTT	CAQASGTTGELFF
NA	TRBD1	TRBJ1-5	TRBV3-1/TRBV3-2	TGTGCCAGCAGCCATAGAACAACAGGGGGCAATCAGCCCCAGCATTTT	CASSHRTTGGNQPQHF
NA	TRBD2	TRBJ2-1	TRBV30	TGTGCCTGGAGTCGGGGGAGGGGAGGGGAGCAGTTCTTC	CAWSRGRGGEQFF
NA	NA	TRBJ2-5	TRBV18	TGTGCCAGCTCACCCCGGGAACTCCAAGAGACCCAGTACTTC	CASSPRELQETQYF
once	TRBD1	TRBJ1-2	TRBV6-5	TGTGCCAGCACCCTCTTGGGACAGGGAATTCATGGCTACACCTTC	CASTLLGQGIHGYTF
NA	NA	TRBJ1-1	TRBV3-1/TRBV3-2	TGTGCCAGCAGCCAAGTGGGCCAACGTGGCACTGAAGCTTTCTTT	CASSQVGQRGTEAFF
NA	NA	TRBJ2-1	TRBV9	TGTGCCAGTAGTTTTGGGGGCGACGAGCAGTTCTTC	CASSFGGDEQFF
NA	TRBD2	TRBJ2-1	TRBV27	TGTGCCAGCAGCACTATAGCGGGAGGGTACTACAATGAGCAGTTCTTC	CASSTIAGGYYNEQFF
NA	NA	TRBJ2-5	TRBV30	TGTGCCTGGACGGGAAAAGAGACCCAGTACTTC	CAWTGKETQYF
NA	NA	TRBJ2-1	TRBV27	TGTGCCAGCAGTTTTCGCCGGGGGTACAATGAGCAGTTCTTC	CASSFRRGYNEQFF
NA	NA	TRBJ2-5	TRBV29-1	TGCAGCGTTGTCACCTCGGGGGAGACCCAGTACTTC	CSVVTSGETQYF
NA	NA	TRBJ2-5	TRBV10-3	TGTGCCATCAGTGAACCGGGCCAGGGAGAGACCCAGTACTTC	CAISEPGQGETQYF
NA	NA	TRBJ1-3	TRBV3-1/TRBV3-2	TGTGCCAGCAGCCGAACAAAACCTGGAAACACCATATATTTT	CASSRTKPGNTIYF
NA	TRBD2	TRBJ2-1	TRBV6-5	TGTGCCAGCAGCCCGACTAGCGGGAGCAACAATGAGCAGTTCTTC	CASSPTSGSNNEQFF